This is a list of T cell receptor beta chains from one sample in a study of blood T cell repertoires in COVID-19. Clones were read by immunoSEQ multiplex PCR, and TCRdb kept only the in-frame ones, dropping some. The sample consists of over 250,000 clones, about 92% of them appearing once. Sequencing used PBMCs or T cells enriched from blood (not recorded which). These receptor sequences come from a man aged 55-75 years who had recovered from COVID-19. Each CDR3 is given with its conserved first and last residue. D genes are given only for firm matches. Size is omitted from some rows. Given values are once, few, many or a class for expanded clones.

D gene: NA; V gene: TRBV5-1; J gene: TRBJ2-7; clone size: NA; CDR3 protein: CASSSQGQAISYEQYF; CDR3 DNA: TGCGCCAGCAGCTCCCAGGGGCAGGCGATCTCCTACGAGCAGTACTTC
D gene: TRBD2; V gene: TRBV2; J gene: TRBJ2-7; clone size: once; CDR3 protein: CASRGGESYEQYF; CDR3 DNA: TGTGCCAGCAGGGGGGGGGAGTCCTACGAGCAGTACTTC
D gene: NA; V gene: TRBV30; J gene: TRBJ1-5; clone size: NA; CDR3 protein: CAWIKMVAYNQPQHF; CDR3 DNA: TGTGCCTGGATAAAAATGGTGGCTTACAATCAGCCCCAGCATTTT
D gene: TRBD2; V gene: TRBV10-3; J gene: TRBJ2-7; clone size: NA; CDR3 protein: CAISERLAGEIPYEQYF; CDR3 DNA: TGTGCCATCAGTGAAAGATTAGCGGGAGAGATCCCCTACGAGCAGTACTTC
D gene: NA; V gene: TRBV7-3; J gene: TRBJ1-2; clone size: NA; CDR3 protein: CASSLDGLGGYTF; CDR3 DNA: TGTGCTAGCAGCCTCGACGGGTTGGGTGGCTACACCTTC
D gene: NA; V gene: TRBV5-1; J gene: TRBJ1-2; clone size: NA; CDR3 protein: CASSFSGRHGYTF; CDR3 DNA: TGCGCCAGCAGCTTCTCGGGGAGGCATGGCTACACCTTC
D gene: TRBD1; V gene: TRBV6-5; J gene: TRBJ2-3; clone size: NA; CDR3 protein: CASRRDRGTTDTQYF; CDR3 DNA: TGTGCCAGCAGGAGGGACAGGGGGACCACAGATACGCAGTATTTT
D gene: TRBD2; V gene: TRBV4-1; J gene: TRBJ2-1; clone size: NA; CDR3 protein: CASSSSLAGDGYNEQFF; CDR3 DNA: TGCGCCAGCAGCTCCAGTCTTGCGGGAGATGGGTACAATGAGCAGTTCTTC
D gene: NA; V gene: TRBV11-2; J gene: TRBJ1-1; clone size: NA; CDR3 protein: CASSPKAGPEAFF; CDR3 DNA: TGTGCCAGCAGCCCCAAGGCGGGCCCTGAAGCTTTCTTT
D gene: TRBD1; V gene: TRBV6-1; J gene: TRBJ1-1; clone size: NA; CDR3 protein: CASSGRPGQLNTEAFF; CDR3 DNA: TGTGCCAGCAGTGGTAGGCCGGGACAGTTGAACACTGAAGCTTTCTTT
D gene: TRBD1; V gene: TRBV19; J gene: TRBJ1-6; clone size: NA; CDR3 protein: CASRTGYGSPLHF; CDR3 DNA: TGTGCCAGTAGGACAGGGTATGGCTCACCCCTCCACTTT
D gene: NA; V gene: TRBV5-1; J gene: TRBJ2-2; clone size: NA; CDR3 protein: CASSDGALGRRGTNTGELFF; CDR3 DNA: TGCGCCAGCAGCGACGGGGCTTTGGGCCGCAGGGGAACGAACACCGGGGAGCTGTTTTTT
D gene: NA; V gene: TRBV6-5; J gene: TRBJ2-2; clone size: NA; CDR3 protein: CASSYQGTPTTGELFF; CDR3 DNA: TGTGCCAGCAGTTACCAAGGGACACCTACCACCGGGGAGCTGTTTTTT
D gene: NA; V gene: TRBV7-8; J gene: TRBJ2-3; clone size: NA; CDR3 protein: CASSLGVQGWRTDTQYF; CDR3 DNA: TGTGCCAGCAGCTTAGGCGTGCAGGGATGGAGAACAGATACGCAGTATTTT
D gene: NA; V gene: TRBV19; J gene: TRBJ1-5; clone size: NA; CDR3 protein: CASSSREFYSNQPQHF; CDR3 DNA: TGTGCCAGTAGTTCCCGGGAATTTTATAGCAATCAGCCCCAGCATTTT
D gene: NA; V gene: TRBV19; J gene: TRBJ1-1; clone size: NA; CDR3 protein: CASSDSYTEAFF; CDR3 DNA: TGTGCCAGTAGTGACAGCTACACTGAAGCTTTCTTT
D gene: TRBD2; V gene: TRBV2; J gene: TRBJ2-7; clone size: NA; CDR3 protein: CASRSGGGTYEQYF; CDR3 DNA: TGTGCCAGCAGGAGCGGGGGGGGCACCTACGAGCAGTACTTC
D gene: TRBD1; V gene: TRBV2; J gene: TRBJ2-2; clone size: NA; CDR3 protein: CASSWTGGTGELFF; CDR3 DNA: TGTGCCAGCTCGTGGACAGGGGGAACCGGGGAGCTGTTTTTT
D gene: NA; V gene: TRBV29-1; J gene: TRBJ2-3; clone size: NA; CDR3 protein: CSVEGQGTDTQYF; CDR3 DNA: TGCAGCGTTGAAGGCCAGGGGACAGATACGCAGTATTTT
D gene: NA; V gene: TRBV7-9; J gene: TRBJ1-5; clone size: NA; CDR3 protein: CASSNGGRRPQHF; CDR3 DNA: TGTGCCAGCAGTAATGGGGGGAGGCGGCCCCAGCATTTT
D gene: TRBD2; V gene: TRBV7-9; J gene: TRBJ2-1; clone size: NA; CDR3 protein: CASSLSTSGNEQFF; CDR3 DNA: TGTGCCAGCAGCTTATCGACTAGCGGTAATGAGCAGTTCTTC
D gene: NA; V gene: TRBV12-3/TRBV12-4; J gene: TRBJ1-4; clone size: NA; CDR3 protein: CASSLYREKLFF; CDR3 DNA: TGTGCCAGCAGTTTATACAGGGAGAAACTGTTTTTT
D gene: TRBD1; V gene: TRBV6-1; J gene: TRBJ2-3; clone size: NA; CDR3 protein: CASSEAKVFWTGSTDTQYF; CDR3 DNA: TGTGCCAGCAGTGAAGCGAAGGTTTTCTGGACAGGGTCCACAGATACGCAGTATTTT
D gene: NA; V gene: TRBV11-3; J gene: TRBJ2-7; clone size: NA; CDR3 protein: CASSLGYGSLDEQYF; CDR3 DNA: TGTGCCAGCAGCTTAGGGTACGGGAGTCTCGACGAGCAGTACTTC
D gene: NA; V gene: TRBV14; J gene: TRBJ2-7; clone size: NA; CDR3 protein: CASSQDLEGEQYF; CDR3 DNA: TGTGCCAGCAGCCAAGATCTGGAGGGCGAGCAGTACTTC
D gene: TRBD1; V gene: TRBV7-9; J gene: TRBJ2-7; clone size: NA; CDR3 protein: CASRPSGVTGGIGEQYF; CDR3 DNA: TGTGCCAGCAGACCCTCGGGAGTGACAGGGGGGATCGGCGAGCAGTACTTC
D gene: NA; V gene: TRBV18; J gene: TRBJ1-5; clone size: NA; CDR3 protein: CASSLDRTYQPQHF; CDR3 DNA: TGTGCCAGCTCACTTGACAGGACCTATCAGCCCCAGCATTTT
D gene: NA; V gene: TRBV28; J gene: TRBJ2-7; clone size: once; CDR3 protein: CASSLSERGPYEQYF; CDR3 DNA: TGTGCCAGCAGTTTGTCGGAGAGAGGCCCCTACGAGCAGTACTTC
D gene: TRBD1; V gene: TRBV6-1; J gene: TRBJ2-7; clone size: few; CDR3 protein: CASSEKVGQGKPGRPAYEQYF; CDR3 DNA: TGTGCCAGCAGTGAAAAAGTTGGACAGGGAAAACCGGGACGCCCTGCCTACGAGCAGTACTTC
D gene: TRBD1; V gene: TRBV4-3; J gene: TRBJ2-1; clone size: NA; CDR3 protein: CASSHSGTGAPEQFF; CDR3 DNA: TGCGCCAGCAGCCACTCCGGGACAGGGGCCCCCGAGCAGTTCTTC
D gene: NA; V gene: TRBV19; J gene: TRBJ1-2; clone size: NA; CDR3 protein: CASSLQNELNYGYTF; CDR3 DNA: TGTGCCAGTAGCCTCCAGAACGAACTAAACTATGGCTACACCTTC
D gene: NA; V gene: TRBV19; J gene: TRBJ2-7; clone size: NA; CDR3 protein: CASSISSGSYEQYF; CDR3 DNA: TGTGCCAGTAGTATAAGTTCAGGGTCCTACGAGCAGTACTTC
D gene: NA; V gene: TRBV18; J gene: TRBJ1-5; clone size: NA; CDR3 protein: CASSPDRPNQPQHF; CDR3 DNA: TGTGCCAGCTCACCCGACAGGCCCAATCAGCCCCAGCATTTT
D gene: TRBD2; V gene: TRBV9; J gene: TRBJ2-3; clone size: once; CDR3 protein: CASSSGLAGGQNLLGDTQYF; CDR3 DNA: TGTGCCAGCAGTTCTGGACTAGCGGGAGGGCAAAACTTGTTGGGAGATACGCAGTATTTT
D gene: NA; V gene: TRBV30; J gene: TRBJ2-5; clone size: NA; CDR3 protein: CAWTDLDQETQYF; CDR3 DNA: TGTGCCTGGACGGATCTAGACCAAGAGACCCAGTACTTC
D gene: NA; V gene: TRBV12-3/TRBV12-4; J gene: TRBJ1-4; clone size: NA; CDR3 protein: CASSLGGERLFF; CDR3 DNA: TGTGCCAGCAGTTTGGGAGGAGAACGACTGTTTTTT
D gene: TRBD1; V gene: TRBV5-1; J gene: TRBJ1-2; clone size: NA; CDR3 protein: CASSAGQGYGYTF; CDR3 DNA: TGCGCCAGCAGCGCGGGACAGGGGTATGGCTACACCTTC
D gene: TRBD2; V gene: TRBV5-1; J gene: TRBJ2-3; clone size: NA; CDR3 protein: CASSSGLAGEITTDTQYF; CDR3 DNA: TGCGCCAGCAGTTCAGGACTAGCGGGGGAGATAACCACAGATACGCAGTATTTT
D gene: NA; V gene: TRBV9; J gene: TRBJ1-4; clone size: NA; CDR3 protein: CASSLNEKLFF; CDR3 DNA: TGTGCCAGCAGCCTTAATGAAAAACTGTTTTTT
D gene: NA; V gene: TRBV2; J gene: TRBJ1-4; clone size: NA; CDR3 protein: CASCQQTSNEKLFF; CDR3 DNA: TGTGCCAGCTGCCAACAGACCTCTAATGAAAAACTGTTTTTT